This T cell receptor (beta chain) is from a study of T cells in Graves' hyperthyroidism and ophthalmopathy. Exclusion of a patient resulted from uncontrolled infection, other autoimmune disease, pregnancy or lactation. The V gene lost 1 base and the J gene lost 7 bases, with 20 bases spanning the gap. The germline gives CDR1 DFQATT, CDR2 SNEGSKA (reference sequence). The CDR3 runs 15 residues. Amplification yielded TCR beta CDR3 regions, with RNA transcripts as the source. TCR CDR3 underwent first-round RT-PCR with the HTBI primer set. MiXCR was run by TCRdb on the multiplex PCR reads, yielding one entry per CDR3 protein. The sample yields 300,000 to 500,000 distinct CDR3 sequences, 11% to 15% seen once.

The TCR was taken from a man aged 45-65 years with Graves' ophthalmopathy. The sample comprised blood. V usage is TRBV20-1 and J usage is TRBJ2-7; the D is unclear. The DNA of the CDR3 is TGCAGTGCTAGAGTCATAAACACCGCGTTGAAAGAGCAGTACTTC. This sequence encodes CSARVINTALKEQYF.